The source of this T cell receptor (beta chain) is a study of read filtering for tumor transcriptome and immune sequencing. The overall study: Revised staging placed eight or nine patients in R-ISS I, about 16 in II, six or seven in III. DNase treatment preceded whole-transcriptome library preparation. Study results and caveats: RNA-seq captured clonotypes less deeply and reliably than IR-seq.

This clonotype was found many times. Its antigen is currently unknown. A much larger clone is a single base away; this may be a read error. The CDR3 sequence is 11 residues long. The germline CDR1 and CDR2 sequences are SNHLY and FYNNEI. Molecular barcoded adaptors covering alpha/delta and beta/gamma chains were used on approximately 400 ng RNA. From the reads, TCRdb called clonotypes with MiXCR, one entry per CDR3 protein. The profile shows about 39,000 distinct CDR3 sequences, 14% of them singletons. The TCR originated in a donor older than 35 with multiple myeloma. The rearrangement joins TRBV2 to TRBJ1-4; TRBD1 is a possible D gene (5 bases). Material for sequencing was a population of CD138-negative cells sorted from bone marrow. CDR3 coding DNA: TGTGCCAGCAGTGAGACAGTCGAACTGCTTTTT. It is translated as CASSETVELLF.